The source of this TCR beta chain is a study of T cells in Graves' hyperthyroidism and ophthalmopathy. Turning to the study itself: Prior to any treatment, at the point of initial diagnosis, peripheral blood was collected.

Patients were aged 18 to 65, had disease duration under 2 months, and had newly diagnosed hyperthyroidism. Reasons for excluding patients were uncontrolled infection, other autoimmune disease, pregnancy or lactation. This clonotype was seen only a few times. V lost 4 bases, J lost 0 bases, and 4 bases stayed unmatched. Germline CDR1 SGHRS, CDR2 YFSETQ. The CDR3 runs to 17 residues. Amplified TCR beta CDR3 regions came from RNA transcripts. The HTBI primer set was used in a first-round RT-PCR of the TCR CDR3. MiXCR, applied by TCRdb to the multiplex PCR reads, yields one record per CDR3 protein. The sample lists over 550,000 distinct CDR3 sequences; over 15% were seen once.

Sequencing was performed on blood. The chain employs TRBV5-1 and TRBJ2-5, with 15 bases aligning to TRBD2. The origin of this receptor is a woman aged 18-29 years with Graves' hyperthyroidism. CDR3 region: CASSTGLAGGHQETQYF. The CDR3 DNA sequence: TGCGCCAGCAGCACGGGACTAGCGGGAGGACACCAAGAGACCCAGTACTTC. Combining the CDR3 with reference TRBV5-1 and TRBJ2-5 gives the whole variable domain KAGVTQTPRYLIKTRGQQVTLSCSPISGHRSVSWYQQTPGQGLQFLFEYFSETQRNKGNFPGRFSGRQFSNSRSEMNVSTLELGDSALYLCASSTGLAGGHQETQYFGPGTRLLVL.